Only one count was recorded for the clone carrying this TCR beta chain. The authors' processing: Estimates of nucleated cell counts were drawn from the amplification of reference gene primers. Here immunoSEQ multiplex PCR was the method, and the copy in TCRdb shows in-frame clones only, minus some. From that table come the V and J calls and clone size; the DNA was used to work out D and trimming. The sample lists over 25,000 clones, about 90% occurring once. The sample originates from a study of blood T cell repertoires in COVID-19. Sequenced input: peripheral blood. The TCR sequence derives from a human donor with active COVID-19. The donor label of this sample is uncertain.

CDR3: CASGWGTGGRATKNIQYF. In DNA form, the CDR3 reads TGTGCTAGTGGTTGGGGGACAGGGGGCCGGGCGACCAAAAACATTCAGTACTTC. The chain recombines TRBV12-5 with TRBJ2-4; 12 bases map to TRBD1. Germline V gene data show CDR1 as LGHNT and CDR2 as FRNRAP. The CDR3 loop spans 18 amino acids. J lost 2 bases, V lost 4 bases, and 9 bases had no gene match.